A single sample gave rise to the 22 T cell receptor beta chains below, sequenced in a study of T cell responses to AZD1222 COVID-19 vaccine (dated by TCRdb to 2020 to 2023). Library preparation was by the immunoSEQ multiplex PCR assay. TCRdb provides this immuneACCESS table in a form limited to in-frame rearrangements. Some clones are lacking; in checked studies, under half of them reflect an unresolved V gene, and why the rest are absent is not known. The sample table contains 150,000 to 200,000 clones; only one count was recorded for 90% to 95% of them. Approximately 5.5% of the sample goes to the ten largest clones. Reading the label with the study, this specimen's time point is: about 28 days (+/-7) after the second vaccine dose. This material consisted of peripheral blood, taken 28 days after the second AZD1222 dose. The origin of the receptors is an adult who received the AZD1222 COVID-19 vaccine.

J is TRBJ2-7 and V is TRBV18; TRBD2 matches 13 bases. Trimming took 2 bases from V and 7 from J; bases not matched to a gene: 8. Per germline, CDR1 KGHSH and CDR2 LQKENI. This CDR3 region has 16 residues. CDR3 amino acids: CASSPKTSGRIYEQYF. The CDR3 coding sequence is TGTGCCAGCTCACCAAAGACTAGCGGGAGGATCTATGAGCAGTACTTC.

This clone was detected only a few times. CDR3: CASGRGLDGYTF. CDR3 DNA sequence: TGTGCCAGCGGCAGGGGCCTTGATGGCTACACCTTC. The rearrangement uses TRBV2 and TRBJ1-2; tentatively, D is TRBD1 (6 bases). V was shortened by 8 bases and J by 6 bases, with 13 bases between the two germline ends. Germline V CDR1 and CDR2: SNHLY, FYNNEI. The CDR3 has 12 residues.

Only one count was recorded for this clone. This specimen includes other DNA sequences encoding the same CDR3. The chain uses TRBV18 and TRBJ2-7; D unclear. Trimming stripped 2 bases from V and 0 bases from J, with 2 bases between. CDR1 is KGHSH, CDR2 LQKENI, per germline. The CDR3 contains 12 residues. For the CDR3, the DNA is TGTGCCAGCTCACCAGACTCCTACGAGCAGTACTTC. The encoded protein is CASSPDSYEQYF.

The genes are TRBV2 and TRBJ2-1; D ambiguous. The ends were cut back, 4 bases at V and 5 bases at J, with 9 bases in the middle. This CDR3 comprises 13 residues. Germline V gene lookup returns CDR1 SNHLY and CDR2 FYNNEI. This CDR3 reads CASSVLMNNEQFF. In DNA, the CDR3 is TGTGCCAGCAGTGTGCTGATGAACAATGAGCAGTTCTTC.

V and J are TRBV5-5 and TRBJ2-1; D unresolved. From germline, CDR1 is SGHKS and CDR2 YYEKEE (reference sequence). The CDR3 has 14 residues. V lost 0 bases, J lost 6 bases, and 10 bases lay in between. The CDR3 DNA sequence: TGTGCCAGCAGCTTGGCATGGTCTATCAATGAGCAGTTCTTC. Its translation: CASSLAWSINEQFF.

The chain combines TRBV14 with TRBJ2-1; TRBD2 agrees at 10 bases. The CDR3 extends over 17 amino acids. Looked up from germline, CDR1 is SGHDN and CDR2 is FVKESK. The ends lost 1 base at V and 2 bases at J; junction bases unmatched: 5. The CDR3 region is CASSQGRSGRAYNEQFF. CDR3 nucleotide sequence: TGTGCCAGCAGCCAAGGTCGGAGCGGGAGGGCCTACAATGAGCAGTTCTTC.

V is TRBV30 and J is TRBJ2-5; D might be TRBD1 or TRBD2, each matching 5 bases. The V and J ends lost 4 bases and 4 bases respectively, with 13 bases between them. Germline CDR1 is GTSNPN and CDR2 is SVGIG (reference sequence). The CDR3 covers 13 residues. This CDR3 is CAWNSGAGETQYF. The CDR3 DNA follows: TGTGCCTGGAACAGTGGGGCGGGAGAGACCCAGTACTTC.

This clone was counted once. The chain combines TRBV28 with TRBJ1-5, with D uncertain. The germline V and J ends were trimmed by 5 bases and 4 bases, with 6 bases remaining between them. CDR3 length: 12 amino acids. Germline lookup yields CDR1 MDHEN and CDR2 SYDVKM. Here the CDR3 DNA reads TGTGCCAGCAGTGGTCGAAATCAGCCCCAGCATTTT. It specifies CASSGRNQPQHF.

The chain joins TRBV7-9 to TRBJ2-3, with a tentative D call TRBD1 (6 bases). Germline V lookup: CDR1 SEHNR, CDR2 FQNEAQ (reference sequence). The CDR3 is 14 amino acids. Trimming removed 6 bases at V and 2 bases at J, with 12 bases between. CDR3 nucleotide sequence: TGTGCCAGCAGTCCTGACAGGTCCACAGATACGCAGTATTTT. It codes for CASSPDRSTDTQYF.

V gene TRBV5-1 combines with J gene TRBJ1-3; TRBD1 agrees at 7 bases. This CDR3 comprises 17 residues. The V gene's germline CDR1 is SGHRS and CDR2 YFSETQ. The V gene end was trimmed by 2 bases and the J gene end by 0 bases; junction bases not matched to a gene: 8. DNA of the CDR3: TGCGCCAGCAGCTTAATACAGGGGTTGGACTCTGGAAACACCATATATTTT. This gives the protein CASSLIQGLDSGNTIYF. The entire variable domain, with the rest obtained from reference TRBV5-1 and TRBJ1-3, is as follows: KAGVTQTPRYLIKTRGQQVTLSCSPISGHRSVSWYQQTPGQGLQFLFEYFSETQRNKGNFPGRFSGRQFSNSRSEMNVSTLELGDSALYLCASSLIQGLDSGNTIYFGEGSWLTVV.

The J gene is TRBJ2-7, the V gene TRBV5-1, with a tentative D call TRBD2 (7 bases). The CDR3 loop spans 15 amino acids. Germline lookup yields CDR1 SGHRS and CDR2 YFSETQ. Trimming removed 0 bases from V and 6 bases from J, with 16 bases in between. CDR3 sequence (DNA): TGCGCCAGCAGCTTGGGTCGGACTGGGGGGGCCGAGCAGTACTTC. This gives the protein CASSLGRTGGAEQYF.

The gene calls are TRBV3-1 (or the pseudogene TRBV3-2) and TRBJ1-4, with a tentative D call TRBD1 (5 bases). The CDR3 covers 14 residues. CDR1 LGHDT and CDR2 YNNKEL come from the germline V gene (reference sequence). The V end was cut by 6 bases, the J end by 8 bases, with 16 bases between. CDR3 sequence (DNA): TGTGCCAGCAGTTCTCCGGGGGTAAAGGAAAAACTGTTTTTT. It specifies CASSSPGVKEKLFF.

This chain joins TRBV19 and TRBJ1-5, with D possibly matching TRBD1 (6 bases). V was clipped by 4 bases and J by 9 bases, with 13 bases between them. The germline gives CDR1 LNHDA, CDR2 SQIVND (reference sequence). This CDR3 is 13 amino acids long. This CDR3 reads CASSTQGIGPQHF. The CDR3, as DNA: TGTGCCAGTAGTACCCAGGGGATAGGGCCCCAGCATTTT.

The gene calls are TRBV7-8 and TRBJ1-1, with 9 bases lining up with TRBD1. In germline, CDR1 is SGHVS, CDR2 FQNEAQ. The ends lost 4 bases at V and 2 bases at J; junction bases unmatched: 5. CDR3 length equals 15 residues. DNA of the CDR3: TGTGCCAGCAGCTCGGAACAGGGGGCAAACACTGAAGCTTTCTTT. Translated: CASSSEQGANTEAFF. Full variable domain (outside the CDR3, taken from reference TRBV7-8 and TRBJ1-1): GAGVSQSPRYKVAKRGQDVALRCDPISGHVSLFWYQQALGQGPEFLTYFQNEAQLDKSGLPSDRFFAERPEGSVSTLKIQRTQQEDSAVYLCASSSEQGANTEAFFGQGTRLTVV.

This chain uses TRBV7-9 with TRBJ2-7; a possible D gene is TRBD1 (6 bases). Trimming cost V 3 bases and J 6 bases, with 15 bases left between them. This CDR3 comprises 14 residues. CDR1 is SEHNR and CDR2 is FQNEAQ in the germline V gene (reference sequence). CDR3 DNA sequence: TGTGCCAGCAGCTTGGACAGTCCAAGCGGCGAGCAGTACTTC. Protein sequence: CASSLDSPSGEQYF.

The chain joins TRBV2 to TRBJ2-1; perhaps D is TRBD1 or TRBD2 (5 bases each). The CDR3 has 13 residues. Germline values: CDR1 SNHLY, CDR2 FYNNEI. The V and J ends lost 6 bases and 15 bases respectively, with 21 bases between them. The DNA for the CDR3 is TGTGCCAGCAGAACGTGGGGGAGCTCGACGCGGTTCTTC. Translated, it gives CASRTWGSSTRFF.

This chain joins TRBV30 and TRBJ1-1, with D possibly being TRBD1 (5 bases). Trimming stripped 2 bases from V and 3 bases from J, with 7 bases between. The CDR3 totals 12 residues. CDR1 and CDR2 (germline): GTSNPN, SVGIG (reference sequence). CDR3 region: CAWSKGYTEAFF. The CDR3 DNA is TGTGCCTGGAGTAAGGGGTACACTGAAGCTTTCTTT.

V and J are TRBV4-3 and TRBJ2-7; the D gene is possibly TRBD1 (5 bases). The germline V gene encodes CDR1 LGHNA and CDR2 YSLEER. Trimming left V 0 bases short and J 2 bases short, with 14 bases between. CDR3 length: 16 amino acids. CDR3 protein: CASSQDLGLGAYEQYF. In DNA form, the CDR3 reads TGCGCCAGCAGCCAAGATTTGGGGTTAGGGGCCTACGAGCAGTACTTC.

The chain is built from TRBV19 and TRBJ2-1; possible D gene TRBD1, 7 bases. CDR1 and CDR2 (germline): LNHDA, SQIVND (reference sequence). V was cut by 6 bases and J by 8 bases, with 23 bases left in between. CDR3 length: 16 residues. CDR3 nucleotide sequence: TGTGCCAGTAGAGCCTATAGCGGAACGAGGGGGCATGAGCAGTTCTTC. It is translated as CASRAYSGTRGHEQFF.

V gene TRBV29-1 combines with J gene TRBJ1-2; 8 bases fit TRBD1. The CDR3 totals 16 residues. Trimming at V came to 3 bases and at J to 6 bases, leaving 15 bases not matched to a gene. Germline loops: CDR1 SQVTM, CDR2 ANQGSEA. CDR3 protein: CSVEPGASGGPDGYTF. The CDR3 nucleotides read TGCAGCGTTGAGCCCGGGGCGTCAGGGGGCCCGGATGGCTACACCTTC.

The chain employs TRBV5-4 and TRBJ2-7; TRBD2 matches 11 bases. Germline-derived CDR1 and CDR2 are SGHNT and YYREEE (reference sequence). V was pared by 4 bases and J by 2 bases, with 5 bases of the junction left unmatched. The CDR3 has 15 residues. CDR3 coding DNA: TGTGCCAGCAGCATGGGGACTAGCGGAGCCTACGAGCAGTACTTC. It is translated as CASSMGTSGAYEQYF.

The chain uses TRBV30 and TRBJ1-6; 11 positions match TRBD1. The germline gives CDR1 GTSNPN, CDR2 SVGIG (reference sequence). With V trimmed by 7 bases and J by 7 bases, 12 bases remained unmatched. This CDR3 has 16 residues. CDR3 nucleotide sequence: TGTGCCTTGGACAGGGGGCCTACATTGGGGAATTCACCCCTCCACTTT. Encoded protein: CALDRGPTLGNSPLHF. The full variable domain, rest sourced from reference TRBV30 and TRBJ1-6, is SQTIHQWPATLVQPVGSPLSLECTVEGTSNPNLYWYRQAAGRGLQLLFYSVGIGQISSEVPQNLSASRPQDRQFILSSKKLLLSDSGFYLCALDRGPTLGNSPLHFGNGTRLTVT.